Shown below are 26 T cell receptor beta chains from a single sample sequenced in a study of blood T cell repertoires in COVID-19 (dated by TCRdb to 2020 to 2021). The method was the immunoSEQ multiplex PCR assay. Entries here come from immuneACCESS through TCRdb and include only in-frame sequences with V and J called. Some clones fail to appear in such tables; in the studies checked, an unresolved V gene covers under half of the shortfall, and the cause of the remainder is unknown. The sample contains 50,000 to 70,000 clones, 60% to 85% of them found a single time. Approximately 4.9% of the sample comes from the top ten. Specimen: peripheral blood. The source is a human donor in a cohort sampled during active COVID-19.

The rearrangement links TRBV27 to TRBJ1-4; TRBD1 agrees at 10 bases. Germline V CDR1 and CDR2: MNHEY, SMNVEV (reference sequence). J was trimmed by 7 bases and V by 5 bases; bases with no gene match: 10. CDR3 size: 16 residues. The chain's CDR3 is CASSPGQGVLVEKLFF. The CDR3 DNA follows: TGTGCCAGCAGTCCCGGACAGGGGGTTCTTGTTGAAAAACTGTTTTTT.

The gene calls are TRBV30 and TRBJ1-2; D is perhaps TRBD1 (5 bases). The CDR3 sequence is 15 residues long. The V and J ends lost 0 bases and 4 bases respectively, with 15 bases between them. Germline CDR1 reads GTSNPN; CDR2 reads SVGIG (reference sequence). The CDR3 region has the DNA TGTGCCTGGAGTGTACAGGCGACCCCGGGCTATGGCTACACCTTC. Translating gives CAWSVQATPGYGYTF. The whole variable domain, remainder taken from reference TRBV30 and TRBJ1-2, is SQTIHQWPATLVQPVGSPLSLECTVEGTSNPNLYWYRQAAGRGLQLLFYSVGIGQISSEVPQNLSASRPQDRQFILSSKKLLLSDSGFYLCAWSVQATPGYGYTFGSGTRLTVV.

The rearrangement links TRBV10-3 to TRBJ2-1; TRBD2 matches 7 bases. The ends lost 0 bases at V and 3 bases at J; junction bases unmatched: 8. The length of the CDR3 is 17 residues. CDR1 and CDR2 (germline): ENHRY, SYGVKD. CDR3: CAISESKGGGLYNEQFF. CDR3 sequence (DNA): TGTGCCATCAGTGAGTCGAAGGGCGGGGGACTCTACAATGAGCAGTTCTTC.

The V call is TRBV3-1 (or the pseudogene TRBV3-2), the J call TRBJ1-2; 8 nucleotides agree with TRBD1. Trimming cost V 1 base and J 5 bases; bases outside gene matches: 6. Germline values: CDR1 LGHDT, CDR2 YNNKEL (reference sequence). The CDR3 has 15 residues. CDR3 amino acids: CASSQGQGSFYGYTF. CDR3 nucleotides: TGTGCCAGCAGCCAAGGACAGGGGAGTTTTTATGGCTACACCTTC.

V and J are TRBV19 and TRBJ2-7; D may be TRBD2 (5 bases). This CDR3 is 13 amino acids long. V was clipped by 2 bases and J by 2 bases, with 7 bases between them. Germline V gene sequence: CDR1 LNHDA, CDR2 SQIVND (reference sequence). The CDR3 spells CASSIRGTYEQYF. DNA for the CDR3: TGTGCCAGTAGTATACGGGGTACCTACGAGCAGTACTTC.

This clone was seen more than once but under ten times. The chain is built from TRBV7-8 and TRBJ1-1; D unclear. The CDR3 covers 14 residues. V lost 0 bases and J 2 bases, leaving 7 bases between the germline ends. In germline, CDR1 is SGHVS, CDR2 FQNEAQ. The CDR3 here is CASSLAGSNTEAFF. CDR3 bases: TGTGCCAGCAGCTTAGCGGGCAGCAACACTGAAGCTTTCTTT.

This chain links TRBV30 with TRBJ1-2; D ambiguous. There are 11 residues in the CDR3. Trimming stripped 3 bases from V and 10 bases from J, with 12 bases between. The germline V gene encodes CDR1 GTSNPN and CDR2 SVGIG (reference sequence). The CDR3 reads CAWSPDGPYTF. Here the CDR3 DNA reads TGTGCCTGGAGCCCCGATGGGCCCTACACCTTC.

The chain couples TRBV4-1 to TRBJ1-2; a possible D gene is TRBD1 (5 bases). CDR3 size: 12 residues. Trimming pared 8 bases from V and 8 bases from J, leaving 15 bases between. CDR1 and CDR2 (germline): MGHRA, YSYEKL. The CDR3 coding sequence is TGCGCCAGCCGGGGGGGGGTTGAGGGCTACACCTTC. Translated: CASRGGVEGYTF.

The chain uses TRBV7-9 and TRBJ2-7; the match to TRBD2 covers 7 bases. This CDR3 has 16 residues. Germline V gene data show CDR1 as SEHNR and CDR2 as FQNEAQ (reference sequence). Trimming took 7 bases from V and 4 from J; bases not matched to a gene: 16. The CDR3 sequence is CASTSAGEASMYEQYF. The CDR3 DNA follows: TGTGCCAGCACCTCGGCGGGAGAGGCGTCGATGTACGAGCAGTACTTC.

V and J are TRBV12-3 or TRBV12-4 and TRBJ1-5; D possibly corresponds to TRBD1 (6 bases). The CDR3 loop spans 13 amino acids. Trimming cost V 6 bases and J 5 bases, with 11 bases left between them. The CDR3 here is CASSKQGHQPQHF. Here the CDR3 DNA reads TGTGCCAGCAGCAAACAGGGTCATCAGCCCCAGCATTTT.

This clone was counted a few times. The V and J genes are TRBV6-1 and TRBJ1-1; perhaps TRBD1 as D (5 bases). Trimming cost V 3 bases and J 1 base, with 9 bases left between them. Germline V CDR1 and CDR2: MNHNS, SASEGT. This CDR3 has 14 residues. The CDR3: CASSERGWNTEAFF. CDR3 nucleotide sequence: TGTGCCAGCAGTGAGCGGGGCTGGAACACTGAAGCTTTCTTT.

The rearrangement joins TRBV18 to TRBJ2-7; D is possibly TRBD1 (5 bases). The CDR3 runs to 13 residues. Looked up from germline, CDR1 is KGHSH and CDR2 is LQKENI. Trimming took off 4 bases at V and 0 bases at J, with 7 bases between the two ends. The DNA of the CDR3 is TGTGCCAGCTCACAGGGGTTCTCCTACGAGCAGTACTTC. This encodes CASSQGFSYEQYF.

The chain joins TRBV27 to TRBJ1-2; TRBD1 aligns across 9 bases. This CDR3 spans 16 amino acids. The germline V gene encodes CDR1 MNHEY and CDR2 SMNVEV (reference sequence). V was pared by 4 bases and J by 3 bases, with 9 bases of the junction left unmatched. The CDR3: CASSSQIQGAHYGYTF. The CDR3 DNA reads TGTGCCAGCAGTTCCCAGATACAGGGGGCGCACTATGGCTACACCTTC.

This chain connects TRBV4-3 to TRBJ1-6, with no clear D. The CDR3 totals 16 residues. Germline V CDR1 and CDR2: LGHNA, YSLEER. V was trimmed by 0 bases and J by 8 bases, leaving 14 bases between them. The CDR3 DNA follows: TGCGCCAGCAGCCAAGATAGGAGTCTGTGGGATTCACCCCTCCACTTT. Residues: CASSQDRSLWDSPLHF.

The chain is built from TRBV6-6 and TRBJ2-6; 11 bases agree with TRBD2. The V gene end was trimmed by 0 bases and the J gene end by 18 bases; junction bases not matched to a gene: 7. CDR3 size: 14 residues. The germline gives CDR1 MNHNY, CDR2 SVGAGI (reference sequence). CDR3 in DNA: TGTGCCAGCAGTTACTCGGGACTAGCGGTCCCAAGGACTTTC. Its protein is CASSYSGLAVPRTF.

CDR3 sequence (DNA): TGTGCCATAAAACAGGGGGCACGCAATCAGCCCCAGCATTTT. This codes for CAIKQGARNQPQHF. The J gene is TRBJ1-5, the V gene TRBV24-1; 9 bases map to TRBD1. This CDR3 is 14 amino acids long. Germline V gene data show CDR1 as KGHDR and CDR2 as SFDVKD. V was clipped by 11 bases and J by 2 bases; unmatched bases: 6.

This clone was seen a single time. Distinct nucleotide sequences in the sample also encode this CDR3. V is TRBV2 and J is TRBJ2-7, with 7 nucleotides matching TRBD1. V lost 5 bases, J lost 1 base, and 5 bases stayed unmatched. Germline assignment: CDR1 SNHLY and CDR2 FYNNEI. The CDR3 runs to 14 residues. The CDR3 DNA follows: TGTGCCAGCAGTCCCGGGACAGAGTCCTACGAGCAGTACTTC. It translates to CASSPGTESYEQYF.

The CDR3 region has the DNA TGTGCCAGCAGCTTAGGGTTCGGGGGATATGAAAAACTGTTTTTT. Translated, it gives CASSLGFGGYEKLFF. The V gene is TRBV11-2, the J gene TRBJ1-4, with D possibly matching TRBD1 (5 bases). Deletions cut 1 base from V and 6 bases from J, with 12 bases between. CDR3 size: 15 residues. CDR1 is SGHAT, CDR2 FQNNGV, per germline.

This clone was detected a few times. The chain is built from TRBV19 and TRBJ1-6; 7 bases align to TRBD1. V shed 10 bases, J shed 7 bases, and the junction held 16 bases outside the gene matches. The CDR3 is 16 residues long. Germline CDR1 LNHDA, CDR2 SQIVND (reference sequence). Here the CDR3 DNA reads TGTGCCACCCTACAGGGGCGCGACGACGGGAATTCACCCCTCCACTTT. It codes for CATLQGRDDGNSPLHF. The entire variable domain, with the rest obtained from reference TRBV19 and TRBJ1-6, is as follows: DGGITQSPKYLFRKEGQNVTLSCEQNLNHDAMYWYRQDPGQGLRLIYYSQIVNDFQKGDIAEGYSVSREKKESFPLTVTSAQKNPTAFYLCATLQGRDDGNSPLHFGNGTRLTVT.

This chain links TRBV6-5 with TRBJ1-1; D is perhaps TRBD1 (6 bases). Trimming removed 3 bases at V and 8 bases at J, with 10 bases between. Germline V gene data show CDR1 as MNHEY and CDR2 as SVGAGI. The CDR3 is made up of 12 amino acids. CDR3 DNA: TGTGCCAGCAGTTATTCGGACAGAGAAGCTTTCTTT. Its protein product is CASSYSDREAFF.

The chain uses TRBV5-1 and TRBJ1-5, with D uncertain. Germline lookup yields CDR1 SGHRS and CDR2 YFSETQ. Deletions cut 2 bases from V and 0 bases from J, with 3 bases between. CDR3 size: 13 residues. CDR3 nucleotide sequence: TGCGCCAGCAGCTTCTCTAGCAATCAGCCCCAGCATTTT. It codes for CASSFSSNQPQHF.

The chain recombines TRBV30 with TRBJ1-3; TRBD1 matches at 7 bases. V gave up 5 bases and J gave up 0 bases; unmatched junction bases: 7. The CDR3 spans 15 residues. From germline, CDR1 is GTSNPN and CDR2 SVGIG (reference sequence). In DNA form, the CDR3 reads TGTGCCTGGCCCGATGACAGGGACTCTGGAAACACCATATATTTT. It is translated as CAWPDDRDSGNTIYF.

The rearrangement links TRBV5-6 to TRBJ2-5; D is unresolved. CDR3 length: 14 amino acids. The germline gives CDR1 SGHDT, CDR2 YYEEEE. Trimming took 3 bases from V and 1 from J, leaving 10 bases between them. The DNA for the CDR3 is TGTGCCAGCAGCTCACTCGAGCCCCAAGAGACCCAGTACTTC. Translated: CASSSLEPQETQYF. Combining the CDR3 with reference TRBV5-6 and TRBJ2-5 gives the whole variable domain DAGVTQSPTHLIKTRGQQVTLRCSPKSGHDTVSWYQQALGQGPQFIFQYYEEEERQRGNFPDRFSGHQFPNYSSELNVNALLLGDSALYLCASSSLEPQETQYFGPGTRLLVL.

The chain recombines TRBV3-1 (or the pseudogene TRBV3-2) with TRBJ2-7; TRBD2 aligns across 12 bases. The CDR3 is 16 residues long. Germline V lookup: CDR1 LGHDT, CDR2 YNNKEL (reference sequence). V gave up 1 base and J gave up 7 bases; unmatched junction bases: 8. CDR3 nucleotides: TGTGCCAGCAGCCAAGGGGCTAGCGGGAGGGCAGGAGAGCAGTACTTC. Its protein product is CASSQGASGRAGEQYF.

The genes are TRBV4-2 and TRBJ2-7; maybe TRBD2 (5 bases). This CDR3 region has 15 residues. Trimming stripped 0 bases from V and 6 bases from J, with 15 bases between. CDR1 is LGHNA and CDR2 is YNFKEQ in the germline V gene. Here the CDR3 DNA reads TGTGCCAGCAGCCAAGACGGGGTAGTAGTCGGCGAGCAGTACTTC. As protein: CASSQDGVVVGEQYF.

CDR3 in DNA: TGTGCCAGCTCACCGCCGGGACAGGGGATTGTTAGAGGAAACACCATATATTTT. This encodes CASSPPGQGIVRGNTIYF. V gene TRBV18 combines with J gene TRBJ1-3, with 10 nucleotides matching TRBD1. Germline CDR1 KGHSH, CDR2 LQKENI. V lost 3 bases to trimming and J lost 4 bases; unmatched junction nucleotides: 12. The CDR3 is made up of 18 amino acids.